One and the same sample provided the 6 T cell receptor beta chains below, sequenced in a study of T cell repertoires in cytomegalovirus infection. MiXCR, applied by TCRdb to the reads, yields one record per CDR3 protein. The sample comprises approximately 500,000 distinct CDR3 sequences, 25% to 35% of which are singletons, and about 17% rests with the top ten. Their antigen targets remain unknown. The sample here was cultured PBMCs, taken from culture after CMV antigen stimulation. The receptor source for this set is a human donor in good health (CMV status not recorded). Some clones in this sample may be carry-over from other donors' samples.

The chain recombines TRBV19 with TRBJ2-1; D perhaps matches TRBD2 (5 bases). The CDR3 has 13 residues. CDR1 is LNHDA, CDR2 SQIVND, per germline (reference sequence). V was pared by 3 bases and J by 8 bases, with 11 bases between. Here the CDR3 DNA reads TGTGCCAGTAGTATCCAGGACTTCCATGAGCAGTTCTTC. Translated: CASSIQDFHEQFF.

The count of this clonotype is one. A much larger clone differs by one base, so this may be a read error. The V call is TRBV7-2, the J call TRBJ1-1, with D perhaps matching TRBD1 (5 bases). The CDR3 is 15 amino acids. Germline V gives CDR1 SGHTA, CDR2 FQGNSA. The CDR3 loop reads CASSFGAGLNTEALF. The CDR3 DNA is TGTGCCAGCAGCTTCGGGGCAGGCTTGAACACTGAAGCTCTCTTT.

This clonotype was counted at least ten times. CDR3 residues: CASSASGTSGYNEQFF. The CDR3 bases are TGTGCCAGCAGCGCGTCCGGGACTAGCGGCTACAATGAGCAGTTCTTC. The chain links TRBV7-2 to TRBJ2-1; 11 bases map to TRBD2. The CDR3 runs 16 residues. Germline CDR1 SGHTA, CDR2 FQGNSA. V was pared by 5 bases and J by 3 bases, with 6 bases of the junction left unmatched.

The rearrangement links TRBV11-2 to TRBJ1-3; no reliable D call. The germline V gene encodes CDR1 SGHAT and CDR2 FQNNGV. There are 13 residues in the CDR3. The V end was cut by 0 bases, the J end by 6 bases, with 6 bases between. CDR3 coding DNA: TGTGCCAGCAGCTTAGATCGGGAAAACACCATATATTTT. It is translated as CASSLDRENTIYF.

The V gene is TRBV6-6, the J gene TRBJ1-2, with TRBD1 matching 7 bases. This CDR3 has 15 amino acids. Germline loops: CDR1 MNHNY, CDR2 SVGAGI (reference sequence). V shed 1 base, J shed 6 bases, and the junction held 8 bases outside the gene matches. In nucleotides, the CDR3 is TGTGCCAGCAGTTACTGGGGCGCAGGGGGACATGGCTACACCTTC. Translated: CASSYWGAGGHGYTF.

This clonotype appeared a single time. J is TRBJ1-6 and V is TRBV30; unclear D gene. CDR3 length: 12 amino acids. Germline-derived CDR1 and CDR2 are GTSNPN and SVGIG (reference sequence). V was trimmed by 5 bases and J by 5 bases, leaving 7 bases between them. CDR3 loop: CAWHDNNSPLHF. The CDR3 DNA reads as TGTGCCTGGCACGACAATAATTCACCCCTCCACTTT. The complete variable domain, with remaining parts taken from reference TRBV30 and TRBJ1-6, reads SQTIHQWPATLVQPVGSPLSLECTVEGTSNPNLYWYRQAAGRGLQLLFYSVGIGQISSEVPQNLSASRPQDRQFILSSKKLLLSDSGFYLCAWHDNNSPLHFGNGTRLTVT.